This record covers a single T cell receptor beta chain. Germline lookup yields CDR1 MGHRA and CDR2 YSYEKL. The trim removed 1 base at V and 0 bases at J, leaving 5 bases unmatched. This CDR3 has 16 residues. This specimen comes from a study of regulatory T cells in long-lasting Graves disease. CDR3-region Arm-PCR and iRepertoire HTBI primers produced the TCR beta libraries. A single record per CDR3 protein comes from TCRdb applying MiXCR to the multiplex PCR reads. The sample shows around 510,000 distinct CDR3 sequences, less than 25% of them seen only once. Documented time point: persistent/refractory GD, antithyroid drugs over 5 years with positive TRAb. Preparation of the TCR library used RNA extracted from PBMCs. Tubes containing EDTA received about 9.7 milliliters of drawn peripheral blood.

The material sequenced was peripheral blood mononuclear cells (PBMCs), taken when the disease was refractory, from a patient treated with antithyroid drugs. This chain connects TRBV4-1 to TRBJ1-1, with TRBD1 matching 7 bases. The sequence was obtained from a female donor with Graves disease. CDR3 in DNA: TGCGCCAGCAGCCAAGCACAGGGGTTCATGAACACTGAAGCTTTCTTT. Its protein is CASSQAQGFMNTEAFF.